This T cell receptor (beta chain) was profiled in a study of T cell repertoires in cytomegalovirus infection. Study as a whole: In the study, CMV epitopes included recently identified HLA-C-restricted and well-studied HLA-B-restricted ones. Shared public TCR beta signatures pointed to both CMV infection and a matching HLA type.

TCRdb passed the reads through MiXCR, listing each CDR3 protein once. The sample consists of 360,000 or so distinct CDR3 sequences, about 35% of them appearing once. Germline loops: CDR1 MDHEN, CDR2 SYDVKM. The CDR3 consists of 14 residues. J was trimmed by 5 bases and V by 3 bases; bases with no gene match: 4. This clonotype was seen a few times. Antigen specificity is unknown. V usage is TRBV28 and J usage is TRBJ2-7; TRBD1 aligns across 10 bases. This sample comprised cultured PBMCs, obtained from culture after CMV antigen stimulation. This TCR was recovered from a human donor in good health (CMV status not recorded). Some clones in this sample may be carry-over from other donors' samples. The DNA for the CDR3 is TGTGCCAGCAGTTTGGACAGGGGGAAGAACGAGCAGTACTTC. Translating gives CASSLDRGKNEQYF. The whole variable domain, filled in from reference TRBV28 and TRBJ2-7, reads DVKVTQSSRYLVKRTGEKVFLECVQDMDHENMFWYRQDPGLGLRLIYFSYDVKMKEKGDIPEGYSVSREKKERFSLILESASTNQTSMYLCASSLDRGKNEQYFGPGTRLTVT.